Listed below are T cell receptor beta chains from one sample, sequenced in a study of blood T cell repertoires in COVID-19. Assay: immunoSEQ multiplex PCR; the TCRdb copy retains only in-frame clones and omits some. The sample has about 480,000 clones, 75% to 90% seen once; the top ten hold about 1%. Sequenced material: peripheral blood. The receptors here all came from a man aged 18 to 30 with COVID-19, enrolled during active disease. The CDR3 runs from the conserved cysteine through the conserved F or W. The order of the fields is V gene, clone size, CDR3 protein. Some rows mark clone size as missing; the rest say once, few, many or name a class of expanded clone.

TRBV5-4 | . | CASSSDLGAPLHF
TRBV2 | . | CAASPRGGYTF
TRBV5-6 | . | CASSLVASQVLNEQFF
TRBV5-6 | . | CASSAAGAGDTQYF
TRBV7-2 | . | CASSESKGGIYEQYF
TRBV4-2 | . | CASSQTGRRDEKLFF
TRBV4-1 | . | CASSQDAGQASGNTIYF
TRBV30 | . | CAWSVPSQGEVAELFF
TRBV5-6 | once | CASSHRDRGLLPTYEQYF
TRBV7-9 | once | CASSLLAGGRETQYF
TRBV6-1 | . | CASSDRGAAGNQPQHF
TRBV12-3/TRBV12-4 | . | CASTITGELFF
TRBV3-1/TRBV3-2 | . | CASSHSTGELFF
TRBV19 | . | CASKDSFRQNNSPLHF
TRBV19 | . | CASSNRDNKTNSGNTIYF
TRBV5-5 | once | CASSTGLAVDYNEQFF
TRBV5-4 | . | CASSRTGTGGEKLFF
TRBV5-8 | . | CASSPDWANTEAFF
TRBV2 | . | CASSQGQPSYNEQFF
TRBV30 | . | CAWSVRLGLAGGDEQYF
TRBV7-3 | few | CASSTGQQNTEAFF
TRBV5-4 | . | CASSLYYLGLAGEPYEQYF
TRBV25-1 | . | CASSEQGGTEAFF
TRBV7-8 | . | CASSLGSGRGKDTQYF
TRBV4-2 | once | CASSRPSGDYYNEQFF
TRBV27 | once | CASSYSLAAGELFF
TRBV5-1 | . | CASSPSVSDTGELFF
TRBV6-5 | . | CASRGATYGYTF
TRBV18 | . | CASSPPTVQAEAFF
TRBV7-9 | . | CASSFLAGGPYEQFF
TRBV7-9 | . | CASSLRAVHHEKLFF
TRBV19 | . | CASSIIGSGYSNQPQHF
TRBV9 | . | CASSPSTGSYEQYF
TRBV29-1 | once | CSVEGTGPYEQYF
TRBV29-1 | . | CSVAGRGGSGANVLTF
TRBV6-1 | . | CASSEDRGWSTEAFF
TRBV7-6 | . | CASSSAGTSNEKLFF
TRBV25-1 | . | CASSAGKGTGDSYEQYF
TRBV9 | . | CASSNSGSSHEQYF
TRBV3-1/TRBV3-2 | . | CASSQYSTGGYGYTF
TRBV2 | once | CASSVHTGQSPLHF
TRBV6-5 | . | CASSSRDYSYEQYF
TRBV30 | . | CAWSVQGAWQYF
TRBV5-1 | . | CASSAPDRAPFF
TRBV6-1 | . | CASSELVDRDVSGYTF
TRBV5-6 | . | CASSLFWDRGNTGELFF
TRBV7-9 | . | CASNPAGSETQYF
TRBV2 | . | CASSELTESNQPQHF
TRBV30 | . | CALDRGAMNTIYF
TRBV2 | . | CASMAGGTGELFF
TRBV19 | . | CASSSPDRVGNTIYF
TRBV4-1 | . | CASSQDGTRTLPNPNEKLFF
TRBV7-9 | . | CASSLAAEAFF
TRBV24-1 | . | CATSQTGPEDYGYTF
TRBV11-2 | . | CASSTRQGARFGANVLTF